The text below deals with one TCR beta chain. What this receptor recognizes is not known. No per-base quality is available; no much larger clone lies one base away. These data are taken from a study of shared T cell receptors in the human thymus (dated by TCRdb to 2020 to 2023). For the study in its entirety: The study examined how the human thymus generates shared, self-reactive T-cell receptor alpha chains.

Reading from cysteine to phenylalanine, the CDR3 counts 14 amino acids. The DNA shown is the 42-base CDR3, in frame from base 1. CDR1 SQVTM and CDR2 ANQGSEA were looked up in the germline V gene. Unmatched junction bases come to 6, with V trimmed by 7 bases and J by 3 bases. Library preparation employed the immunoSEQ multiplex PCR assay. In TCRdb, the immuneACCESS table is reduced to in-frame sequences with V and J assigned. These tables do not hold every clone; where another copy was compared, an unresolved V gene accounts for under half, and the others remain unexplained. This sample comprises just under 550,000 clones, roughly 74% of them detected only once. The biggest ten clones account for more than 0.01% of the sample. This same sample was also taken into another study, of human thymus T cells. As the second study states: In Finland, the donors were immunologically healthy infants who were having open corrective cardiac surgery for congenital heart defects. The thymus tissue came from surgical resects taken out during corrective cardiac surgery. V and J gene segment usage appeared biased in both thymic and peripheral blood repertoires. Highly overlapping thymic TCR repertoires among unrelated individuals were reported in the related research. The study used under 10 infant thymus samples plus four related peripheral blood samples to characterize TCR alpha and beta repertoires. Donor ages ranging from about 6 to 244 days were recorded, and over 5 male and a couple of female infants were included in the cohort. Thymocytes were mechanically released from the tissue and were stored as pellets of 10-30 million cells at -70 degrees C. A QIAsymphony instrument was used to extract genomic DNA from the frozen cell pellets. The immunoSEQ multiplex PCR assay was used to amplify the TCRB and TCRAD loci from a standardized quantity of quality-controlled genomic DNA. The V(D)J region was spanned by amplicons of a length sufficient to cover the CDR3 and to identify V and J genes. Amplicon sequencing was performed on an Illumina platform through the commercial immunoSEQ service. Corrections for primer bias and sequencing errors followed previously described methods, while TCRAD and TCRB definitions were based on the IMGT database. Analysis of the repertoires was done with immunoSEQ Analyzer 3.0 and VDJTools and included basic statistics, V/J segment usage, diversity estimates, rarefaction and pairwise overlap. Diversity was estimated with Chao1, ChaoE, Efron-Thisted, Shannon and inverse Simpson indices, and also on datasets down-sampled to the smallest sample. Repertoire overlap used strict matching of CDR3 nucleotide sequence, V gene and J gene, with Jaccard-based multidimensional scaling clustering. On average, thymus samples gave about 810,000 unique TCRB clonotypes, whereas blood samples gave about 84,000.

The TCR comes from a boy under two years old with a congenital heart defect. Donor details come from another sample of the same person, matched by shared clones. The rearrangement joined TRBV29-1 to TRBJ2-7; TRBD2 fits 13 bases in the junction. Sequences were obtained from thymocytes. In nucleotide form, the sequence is TGCAGCGCCACAGGACTAGCGGGAGTCTACGAGCAGTACTTC. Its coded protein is CSATGLAGVYEQYF.